The 23 T cell receptor beta chains below come from one sample, sequenced in a study of monozygotic twins with inflammatory bowel disease. Reprocessing the 5' RACE reads, TCRdb reports a single entry for every CDR3 protein and omits DNA. In all, the sample yields some 450,000 distinct CDR3 sequences. Sequencing input: blood. The receptors were sampled from a human donor with ulcerative colitis or Crohn's disease, or a healthy co-twin of an affected twin (not recorded which).

The gene calls are TRBV4-2 and TRBJ2-3; TCRdb's D call of TRBD1 is untestable without DNA. CDR1 and CDR2 (germline): LGHNA, YNFKEQ. This CDR3 comprises 16 residues. This CDR3 is CASSQVRRGQGDTQYF.

The chain uses TRBV12-3 or TRBV12-4 and TRBJ2-1. This CDR3 is 13 amino acids long. The chain's CDR3 is CASSFVGDNEQFF.

The chain couples TRBV28 to TRBJ1-5. Germline-derived CDR1 and CDR2 are MDHEN and SYDVKM. The CDR3 is 17 residues long. The CDR3 loop is CASSYQLGGNINQPQHF.

This CDR3 is CASRRGLYTEAFF. The V and J genes are TRBV6-5 and TRBJ1-1; the TCRdb D gene call, TRBD1, has no DNA to confirm it. This CDR3 region has 13 residues. Germline V gene data show CDR1 as MNHEY and CDR2 as SVGAGI.

V usage is TRBV28 and J usage is TRBJ1-4; TCRdb names TRBD1, which stays unverified in the absence of DNA. Germline loops: CDR1 MDHEN, CDR2 SYDVKM. This CDR3 is built from 16 residues. The CDR3 region is CASSLWGQGLSEKLFF.

This rearrangement joins TRBV6-5 to TRBJ2-4; the D gene TCRdb calls, TRBD1, cannot be checked with no DNA. From germline, CDR1 is MNHEY and CDR2 SVGAGI. This CDR3 comprises 15 residues. The CDR3 sequence is CASSYTGGGKNIQYF.

The chain combines TRBV30 with TRBJ1-1. The CDR3 has 11 amino acids. Per the germline V gene, CDR1 is GTSNPN and CDR2 is SVGIG (reference sequence). CDR3 sequence: CAWSSRTEAFF.

CDR3 in amino acids: CSARSTSGGTQYF. The chain couples TRBV20-1 to TRBJ2-5; checking the TCRdb D call of TRBD2 is not possible without DNA. Germline CDR1 DFQATT, CDR2 SNEGSKA (reference sequence). The CDR3 loop spans 13 amino acids.

The rearrangement uses TRBV7-8 and TRBJ2-2; with no DNA, the TCRdb D assignment of TRBD1 cannot be verified. Germline V gene lookup returns CDR1 SGHVS and CDR2 FQNEAQ. The CDR3 extends over 15 amino acids. The CDR3 reads CASSPPGGGTGELFF.

The J gene is TRBJ2-2, the V gene TRBV5-1; the D call of TRBD2 rests on TCRdb alone, since no DNA is present to check it. This CDR3 comprises 16 residues. Germline V gene lookup returns CDR1 SGHRS and CDR2 YFSETQ. CDR3 in amino acids: CASSLIDPEHTGELFF.

The chain is built from TRBV9 and TRBJ1-2. The CDR3 covers 13 residues. Germline V gene sequence: CDR1 SGDLS, CDR2 YYNGEE. The CDR3: CASSVDLTGGYTF. The whole variable domain, remainder taken from reference TRBV9 and TRBJ1-2, is DSGVTQTPKHLITATGQRVTLRCSPRSGDLSVYWYQQSLDQGLQFLIQYYNGEERAKGNILERFSAQQFPDLHSELNLSSLELGDSALYFCASSVDLTGGYTFGSGTRLTVV.

The V gene is TRBV20-1, the J gene TRBJ2-3; lacking DNA, the TRBD2 call made by TCRdb goes unchecked. The germline CDR1 and CDR2 sequences are DFQATT and SNEGSKA (reference sequence). This CDR3 is 18 amino acids long. The CDR3 protein is CSAPRLAGGQGLADTQYF.

J is TRBJ2-3 and V is TRBV5-6. This CDR3 spans 16 amino acids. In germline, CDR1 is SGHDT, CDR2 YYEEEE. The CDR3 sequence: CASSFGTGVSTDTQYF.

This chain links TRBV18 with TRBJ2-7; TCRdb's assignment of TRBD1 cannot be checked, as there is no DNA. Per the germline V gene, CDR1 is KGHSH and CDR2 is LQKENI. CDR3 length equals 17 residues. The CDR3 spells CASSPLAGTPSSYEQYF.

The J gene is TRBJ2-3, the V gene TRBV7-9. Germline V lookup: CDR1 SEHNR, CDR2 FQNEAQ (reference sequence). The CDR3 covers 17 residues. CDR3 residues: CASSFGQASGHTDTQYF.

The CDR3 is CSASSEGETQYF. The chain combines TRBV20-1 with TRBJ2-5; TCRdb calls TRBD2, which cannot be checked without DNA. There are 12 residues in the CDR3. From germline, CDR1 is DFQATT and CDR2 SNEGSKA (reference sequence).

V and J are TRBV9 and TRBJ2-1; TCRdb selects TRBD2, and the lack of DNA leaves this call unchecked. Germline V gene lookup returns CDR1 SGDLS and CDR2 YYNGEE. The CDR3 runs 15 residues. The CDR3 is CASSVGLAGYNEQFF.

V gene TRBV5-5 combines with J gene TRBJ2-7. CDR1 and CDR2 (germline): SGHKS, YYEKEE (reference sequence). The CDR3 has 14 residues. CDR3 protein: CASSFVIGAYEQYF. Looking up the rest from reference TRBV5-5 and TRBJ2-7 gives the full variable domain: DAGVTQSPTHLIKTRGQQVTLRCSPISGHKSVSWYQQVLGQGPQFIFQYYEKEERGRGNFPDRFSARQFPNYSSELNVNALLLGDSALYLCASSFVIGAYEQYFGPGTRLTVT.

The V call is TRBV10-3, the J call TRBJ1-5; absent DNA, TCRdb's TRBD1 call cannot be checked. The CDR3 is 14 residues long. Germline V gene lookup returns CDR1 ENHRY and CDR2 SYGVKD. This chain's CDR3 is CAISGDRGSQPQHF.

This sequence joins TRBV11-1 and TRBJ2-1. Germline values: CDR1 SGHAT, CDR2 FQDESV (reference sequence). The CDR3 totals 12 residues. CDR3 region: CASSHKINEQFF.

The chain joins TRBV10-3 to TRBJ1-2. The length of the CDR3 is 14 residues. Germline V gene data show CDR1 as ENHRY and CDR2 as SYGVKD. This chain's CDR3 is CAISEGPTNYGYTF.

This chain links TRBV7-2 with TRBJ2-6; the TCRdb D gene call, TRBD2, has no DNA to confirm it. Germline V CDR1 and CDR2: SGHTA, FQGNSA. This CDR3 region has 16 residues. CDR3 residues: CASSPEPAVRANVLTF. The full variable domain, in which reference TRBV7-2 and TRBJ2-6 provide the parts outside the CDR3, is GAGVSQSPSNKVTEKGKDVELRCDPISGHTALYWYRQSLGQGLEFLIYFQGNSAPDKSGLPSDRFSAERTGGSVSTLTIQRTQQEDSAVYLCASSPEPAVRANVLTFGAGSRLTVL.

This chain connects TRBV12-3 or TRBV12-4 to TRBJ2-5; TCRdb designates TRBD1, a call that cannot be tested without DNA. This CDR3 is 14 amino acids long. The CDR3 loop is CASSLDRVTETQYF.